This record covers a single TCR beta chain. Its antigen remains unidentified. This record belongs to a study of T cells in Graves' hyperthyroidism and ophthalmopathy. Findings and limits, study-wide: Ophthalmopathy was identified by the model a median roughly six months ahead of onset.

TCR beta CDR3 sequences were amplified from RNA transcripts. TCR CDR3 underwent first-round RT-PCR with the HTBI primer set. TCRdb independently ran MiXCR on the multiplex PCR reads; one entry per CDR3 protein. In the table there are a few hundred thousand distinct CDR3 sequences, under 60% of which are singletons. The CDR3 totals 15 residues. V lost 6 bases and J lost 5; bases outside the gene matches: 12. Germline loops: CDR1 SNHLY, CDR2 FYNNEI. Uncontrolled infections, other autoimmune diseases, pregnancy or lactation led to exclusion of patients. This TCR derives from a woman aged 18-29 years with Graves' hyperthyroidism. The chain couples TRBV2 to TRBJ2-5; 7 bases match TRBD2. The sample taken for sequencing was peripheral blood or thyroid tissue (not recorded which). In DNA, the CDR3 is TGTGCCAGCAGCGGACGGGCGGGAGTGGAGGAGACCCAGTACTTC. Residues: CASSGRAGVEETQYF.